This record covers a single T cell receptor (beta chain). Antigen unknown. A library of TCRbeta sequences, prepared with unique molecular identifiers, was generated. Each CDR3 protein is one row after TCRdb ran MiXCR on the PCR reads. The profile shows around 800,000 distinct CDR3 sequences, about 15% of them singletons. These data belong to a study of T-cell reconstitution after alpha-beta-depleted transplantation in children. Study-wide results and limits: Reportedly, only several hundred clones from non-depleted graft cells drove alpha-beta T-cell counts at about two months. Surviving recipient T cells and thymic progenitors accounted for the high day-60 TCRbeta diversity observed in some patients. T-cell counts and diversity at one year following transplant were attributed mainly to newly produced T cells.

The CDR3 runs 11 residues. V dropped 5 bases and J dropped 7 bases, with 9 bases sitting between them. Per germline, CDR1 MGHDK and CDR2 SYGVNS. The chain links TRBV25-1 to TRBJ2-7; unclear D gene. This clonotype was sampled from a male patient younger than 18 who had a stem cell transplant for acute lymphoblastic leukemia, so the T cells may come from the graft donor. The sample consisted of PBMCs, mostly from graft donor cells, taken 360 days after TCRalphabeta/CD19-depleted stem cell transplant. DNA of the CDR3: TGTGCCAGCAGTCCCTCTTGGGAGCAGTACTTC. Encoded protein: CASSPSWEQYF.